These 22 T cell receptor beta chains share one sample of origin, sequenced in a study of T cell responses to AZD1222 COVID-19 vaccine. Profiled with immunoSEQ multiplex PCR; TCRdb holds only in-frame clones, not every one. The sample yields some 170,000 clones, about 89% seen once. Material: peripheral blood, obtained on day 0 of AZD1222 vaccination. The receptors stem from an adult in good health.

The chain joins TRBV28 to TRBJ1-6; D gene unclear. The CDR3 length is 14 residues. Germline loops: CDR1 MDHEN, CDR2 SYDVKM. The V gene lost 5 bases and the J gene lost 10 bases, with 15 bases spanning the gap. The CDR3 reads CASSALGSGSPLHF. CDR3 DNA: TGTGCCAGCAGTGCCCTGGGCAGCGGCTCACCCCTCCACTTT.

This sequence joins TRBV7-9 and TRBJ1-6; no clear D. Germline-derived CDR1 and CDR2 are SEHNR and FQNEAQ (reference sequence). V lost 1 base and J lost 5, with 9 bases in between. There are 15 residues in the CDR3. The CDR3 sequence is CASSLDASDNSPLHF. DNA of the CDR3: TGTGCCAGCAGCTTAGATGCATCCGATAATTCACCCCTCCACTTT.

The CDR3 bases are TGTGCCAGTAGTACCGACAGGGGTGTCGATCAGCCCCAGCATTTT. This translates into CASSTDRGVDQPQHF. The chain recombines TRBV19 with TRBJ1-5; 8 nucleotides agree with TRBD1. Germline V CDR1 and CDR2: LNHDA, SQIVND (reference sequence). This CDR3 contains 15 residues. J gave up 5 bases and V 4 bases, and 7 bases lay outside the gene matches.

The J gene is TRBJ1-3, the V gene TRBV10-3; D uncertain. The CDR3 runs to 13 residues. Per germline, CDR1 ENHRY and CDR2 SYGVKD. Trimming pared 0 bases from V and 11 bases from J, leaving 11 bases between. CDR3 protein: CAISESTRRAIYF. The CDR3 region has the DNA TGTGCCATCAGTGAGTCGACCAGAAGGGCCATATATTTT.

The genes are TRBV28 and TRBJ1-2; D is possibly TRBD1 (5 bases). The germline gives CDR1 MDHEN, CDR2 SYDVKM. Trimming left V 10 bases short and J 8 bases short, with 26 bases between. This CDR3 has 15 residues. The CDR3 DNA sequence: TGTGCCAATGGGGCAGCCCGGGGTAGAACGGACGGCTACACCTTC. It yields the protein CANGAARGRTDGYTF.

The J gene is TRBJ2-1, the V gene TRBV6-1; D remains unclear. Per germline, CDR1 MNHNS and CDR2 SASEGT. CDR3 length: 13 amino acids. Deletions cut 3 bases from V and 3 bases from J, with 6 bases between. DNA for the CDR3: TGTGCCAGCAGTGATCGCAGCTACAATGAGCAGTTCTTC. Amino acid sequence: CASSDRSYNEQFF.

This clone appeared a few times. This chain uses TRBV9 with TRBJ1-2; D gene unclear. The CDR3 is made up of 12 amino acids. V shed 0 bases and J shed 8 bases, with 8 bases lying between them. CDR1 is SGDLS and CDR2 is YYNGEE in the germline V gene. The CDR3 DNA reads TGTGCCAGCAGCGTAGGAGGTTGGGGCTACACCTTC. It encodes CASSVGGWGYTF.

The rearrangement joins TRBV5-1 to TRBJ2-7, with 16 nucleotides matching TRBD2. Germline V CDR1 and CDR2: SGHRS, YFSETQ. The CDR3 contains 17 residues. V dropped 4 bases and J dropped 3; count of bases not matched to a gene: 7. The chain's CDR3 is CASSPGLAGGPHYEQYV. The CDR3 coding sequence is TGCGCCAGCAGCCCGGGACTAGCGGGGGGGCCGCACTACGAGCAGTACGTC.

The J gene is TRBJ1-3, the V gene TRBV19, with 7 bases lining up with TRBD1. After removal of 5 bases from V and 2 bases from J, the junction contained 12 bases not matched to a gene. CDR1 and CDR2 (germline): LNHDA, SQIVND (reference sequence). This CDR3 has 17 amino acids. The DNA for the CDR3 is TGTGCCAGTAGTCCCCGGACAGGTCCCGCGGCTGGAAACACCATATATTTT. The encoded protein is CASSPRTGPAAGNTIYF.

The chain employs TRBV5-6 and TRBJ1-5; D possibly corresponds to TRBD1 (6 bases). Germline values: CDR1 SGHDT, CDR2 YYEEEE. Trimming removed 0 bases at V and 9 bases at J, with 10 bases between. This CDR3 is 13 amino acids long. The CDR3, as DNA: TGTGCCAGCAGCTTGGTGGGGGCAGGGCCCCAGCATTTT. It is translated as CASSLVGAGPQHF. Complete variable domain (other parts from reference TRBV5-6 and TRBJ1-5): DAGVTQSPTHLIKTRGQQVTLRCSPKSGHDTVSWYQQALGQGPQFIFQYYEEEERQRGNFPDRFSGHQFPNYSSELNVNALLLGDSALYLCASSLVGAGPQHFGDGTRLSIL.

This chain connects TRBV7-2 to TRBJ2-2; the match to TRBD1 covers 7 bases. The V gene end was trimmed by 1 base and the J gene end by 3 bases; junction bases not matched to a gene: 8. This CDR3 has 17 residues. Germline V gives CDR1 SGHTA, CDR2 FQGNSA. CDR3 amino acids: CASSLVGDRVDTGELFF. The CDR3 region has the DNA TGTGCCAGCAGCTTAGTGGGTGACAGGGTCGACACCGGGGAGCTGTTTTTT.

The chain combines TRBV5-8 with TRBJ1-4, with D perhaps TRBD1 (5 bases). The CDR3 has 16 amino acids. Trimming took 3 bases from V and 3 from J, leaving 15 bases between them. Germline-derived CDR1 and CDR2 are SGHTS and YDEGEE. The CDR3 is CASSWTRRGANEKLFF. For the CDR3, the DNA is TGTGCCAGCAGCTGGACCCGGAGAGGGGCTAATGAAAAACTGTTTTTT.

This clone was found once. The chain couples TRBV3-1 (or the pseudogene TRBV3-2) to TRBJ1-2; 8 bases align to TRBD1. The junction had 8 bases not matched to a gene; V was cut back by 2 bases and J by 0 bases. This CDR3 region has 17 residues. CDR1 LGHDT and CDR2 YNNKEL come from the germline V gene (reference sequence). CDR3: CASSQNRGGSSNYGYTF. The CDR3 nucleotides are TGTGCCAGCAGCCAAAACAGGGGGGGATCGTCTAACTATGGCTACACCTTC.

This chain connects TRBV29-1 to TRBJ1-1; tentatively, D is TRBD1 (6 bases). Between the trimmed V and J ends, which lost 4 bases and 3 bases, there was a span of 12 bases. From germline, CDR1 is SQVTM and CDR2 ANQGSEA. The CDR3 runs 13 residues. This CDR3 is CSVGGAWDTEAFF. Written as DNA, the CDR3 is TGCAGCGTTGGGGGGGCGTGGGACACTGAAGCTTTCTTT.

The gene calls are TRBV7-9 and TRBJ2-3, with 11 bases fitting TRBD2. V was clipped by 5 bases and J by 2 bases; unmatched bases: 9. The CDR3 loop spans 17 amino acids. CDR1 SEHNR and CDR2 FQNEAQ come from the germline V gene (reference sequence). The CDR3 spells CASSPKTSGEYTDTQYF. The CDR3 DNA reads TGTGCCAGCAGCCCAAAGACTAGCGGGGAATACACAGATACGCAGTATTTT.

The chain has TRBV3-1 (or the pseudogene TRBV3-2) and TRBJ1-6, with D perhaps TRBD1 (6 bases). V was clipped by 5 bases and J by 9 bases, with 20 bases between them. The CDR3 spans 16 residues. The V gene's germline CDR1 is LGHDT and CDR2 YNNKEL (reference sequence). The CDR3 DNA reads TGTGCCAGCAGCAACTGGGACACGGCGTGGGTTTCACCCCTCCACTTT. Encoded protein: CASSNWDTAWVSPLHF.

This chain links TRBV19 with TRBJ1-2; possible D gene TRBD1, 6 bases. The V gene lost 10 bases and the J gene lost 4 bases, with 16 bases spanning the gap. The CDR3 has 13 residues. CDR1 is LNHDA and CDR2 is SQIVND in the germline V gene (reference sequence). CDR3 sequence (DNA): TGTGCCACCCCTCCGGGGGGGGCCTATGGCTACACCTTC. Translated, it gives CATPPGGAYGYTF.

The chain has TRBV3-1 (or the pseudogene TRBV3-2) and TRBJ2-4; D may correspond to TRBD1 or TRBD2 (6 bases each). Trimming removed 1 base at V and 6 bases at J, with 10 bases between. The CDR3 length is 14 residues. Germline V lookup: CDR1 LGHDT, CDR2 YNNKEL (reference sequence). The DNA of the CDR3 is TGTGCCAGCAGCCAAGGAGAGGGGGGAAACATTCAGTACTTC. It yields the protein CASSQGEGGNIQYF.

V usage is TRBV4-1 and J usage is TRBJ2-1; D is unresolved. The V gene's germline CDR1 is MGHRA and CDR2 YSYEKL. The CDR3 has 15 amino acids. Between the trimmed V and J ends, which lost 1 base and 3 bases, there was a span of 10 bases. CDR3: CASSQGPGIYNEQFF. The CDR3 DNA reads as TGCGCCAGCAGCCAAGGTCCGGGTATCTACAATGAGCAGTTCTTC.

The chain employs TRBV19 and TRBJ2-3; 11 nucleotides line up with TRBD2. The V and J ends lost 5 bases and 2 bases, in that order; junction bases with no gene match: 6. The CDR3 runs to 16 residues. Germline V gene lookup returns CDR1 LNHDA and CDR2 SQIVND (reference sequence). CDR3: CASSVATSGITDTQYF. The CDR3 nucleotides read TGTGCCAGTAGTGTAGCGACTAGCGGGATCACAGATACGCAGTATTTT.

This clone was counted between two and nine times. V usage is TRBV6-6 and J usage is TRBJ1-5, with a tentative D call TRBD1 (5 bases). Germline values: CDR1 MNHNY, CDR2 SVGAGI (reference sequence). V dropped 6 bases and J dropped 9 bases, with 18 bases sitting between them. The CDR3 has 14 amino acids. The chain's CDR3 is CASRPQDTGGPQHF. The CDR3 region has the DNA TGTGCCAGCAGGCCGCAAGACACCGGGGGGCCCCAGCATTTT.

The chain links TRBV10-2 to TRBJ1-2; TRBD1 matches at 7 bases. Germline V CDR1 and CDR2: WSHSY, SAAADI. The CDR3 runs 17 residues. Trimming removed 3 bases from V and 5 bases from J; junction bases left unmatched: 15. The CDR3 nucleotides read TGCGCCAGCAGTGAAACCTTATATGGACAGGTTCAATATGGCTACACCTTC. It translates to CASSETLYGQVQYGYTF.